The 31 T cell receptor beta chains listed next were all sequenced from one sample in a study of vaccination and CD4 T cells after COVID-19. As for treatment: roughly 10-day PBMC culture with coronavirus spike peptide pools or control peptides (ViraFEST assay). Cultured CD4+ T-cell DNA underwent Oncomine TCR Beta short-read sequencing. TCRdb itself ran the PCR reads through MiXCR, one entry per CDR3 protein. The table records about 17,000 distinct CDR3 sequences, 70% of them present only once. Antigen specificity for these receptors is unknown. The sample was CD4+ T cells from blood, cultured in vitro. The receptors originated from a human donor who had recovered from COVID-19.

The chain joins TRBV6-5 to TRBJ1-2; 9 bases map to TRBD1. The CDR3 contains 15 residues. Trimming took 2 bases from V and 1 from J; bases not matched to a gene: 2. Germline CDR1 reads MNHEY; CDR2 reads SVGAGI. The CDR3 region is CASSYPDRGNYGYTF. CDR3 DNA: TGTGCCAGCAGTTACCCGGACAGGGGTAACTATGGCTACACCTTC.

This clonotype was counted between two and nine times. The chain is built from TRBV11-3 and TRBJ2-2; D assignment may be TRBD1 or TRBD2 (5 bases each). Looked up from germline, CDR1 is SGHNT and CDR2 is YENEEA. There are 14 residues in the CDR3. Trimming cost V 5 bases and J 4 bases, with 11 bases left between them. CDR3 residues: CASSPGTSTGELFF. The DNA for the CDR3 is TGTGCCAGCAGCCCTGGGACCTCCACCGGGGAGCTGTTTTTT.

This rearrangement joins TRBV19 to TRBJ1-5; D ambiguous. This CDR3 spans 14 amino acids. CDR1 and CDR2 (germline): LNHDA, SQIVND (reference sequence). Trimming stripped 5 bases from V and 4 bases from J, with 12 bases between. Written as DNA, the CDR3 is TGTGCCAGTAGTGATGGACGGAGAAATCAGCCCCAGCATTTT. Translation: CASSDGRRNQPQHF.

V and J are TRBV10-3 and TRBJ2-7, with TRBD1 as a possible D gene (6 bases). CDR3 length: 15 amino acids. In germline, CDR1 is ENHRY, CDR2 SYGVKD. The ends were cut back, 2 bases at V and 3 bases at J, with 14 bases in the middle. The CDR3 region is CAISEARQVVYEQYF. The CDR3 region has the DNA TGTGCCATCAGTGAGGCCCGACAGGTAGTCTACGAGCAGTACTTC.

The chain recombines TRBV12-3 or TRBV12-4 with TRBJ1-1; TRBD1 aligns across 9 bases. V lost 4 bases to trimming and J lost 1 base; unmatched junction nucleotides: 1. This CDR3 spans 14 amino acids. CDR3 in amino acids: CASSSGQGNTEAFF. In nucleotides, the CDR3 is TGTGCCAGCAGTTCGGGACAGGGGAACACTGAAGCTTTCTTT.

The rearrangement links TRBV20-1 to TRBJ2-2; 8 bases match TRBD1. Germline assignment: CDR1 DFQATT and CDR2 SNEGSKA (reference sequence). V was pared by 4 bases and J by 5 bases, with 6 bases of the junction left unmatched. CDR3 length: 14 residues. The DNA of the CDR3 is TGCAGTGCTATTGACAGGGGTGGGACCGGGGAGCTGTTTTTT. Protein product: CSAIDRGGTGELFF.

CDR3 sequence: CASSMVTRGEQYF. CDR3 coding DNA: TGTGCCAGTAGTATGGTCACCAGGGGGGAGCAGTACTTC. This chain joins TRBV19 and TRBJ2-1, with 7 positions matching TRBD1. The DNA end favors TRBJ2-7, so the J call may be wrong. This CDR3 comprises 13 residues. Germline V gene lookup returns CDR1 LNHDA and CDR2 SQIVND (reference sequence).

This sequence joins TRBV24-1 and TRBJ2-2, with D perhaps assigned TRBD1 or TRBD2 (6 bases each). Germline V gene lookup returns CDR1 KGHDR and CDR2 SFDVKD. V was cut by 2 bases and J by 4 bases, with 16 bases left in between. The CDR3 extends over 17 amino acids. CDR3: CATSDSYPGASTGELFF. The CDR3 DNA is TGTGCCACCAGTGATTCTTACCCGGGGGCGAGCACCGGGGAGCTGTTTTTT.

V gene TRBV12-3 or TRBV12-4 combines with J gene TRBJ2-7; D gene unclear. The CDR3 spans 12 residues. V gave up 5 bases and J gave up 1 base, with 6 bases separating them. The CDR3, as DNA: TGTGCCAGCAGTCAAGTTTCCTACGAGCAGTACTTC. Encoded protein: CASSQVSYEQYF.

This clonotype appeared a few times. The V gene is TRBV15, the J gene TRBJ1-2; 8 nucleotides line up with TRBD1. This CDR3 comprises 16 residues. Germline assignment: CDR1 LNHNV and CDR2 YYDKDF (reference sequence). The J segment lost 1 base and the V segment lost 0 bases, leaving 4 bases of the junction unmatched. CDR3 protein: CATSRDGQGINYGYTF. CDR3 nucleotides: TGTGCCACCAGCAGAGATGGACAGGGCATTAACTATGGCTACACCTTC.

J is TRBJ1-6 and V is TRBV19; the D gene is possibly TRBD1 (5 bases). V gave up 2 bases and J gave up 9 bases, with 11 bases separating them. This CDR3 has 14 amino acids. CDR1 and CDR2 (germline): LNHDA, SQIVND (reference sequence). CDR3 loop: CASSISRVGSPLHF. The CDR3 coding sequence is TGTGCCAGTAGTATAAGCAGGGTCGGTTCACCCCTCCACTTT.

The chain joins TRBV7-8 to TRBJ2-1, with D possibly matching TRBD2 (6 bases). The CDR3 is 17 amino acids. The germline V gene has CDR1 SGHVS and CDR2 FQNEAQ. Trimming pared 1 base from V and 0 bases from J, leaving 13 bases between. The CDR3 DNA reads as TGTGCCAGCAGCTTAGACCAACTAGCATTCTCCTACAATGAGCAGTTCTTC. It translates to CASSLDQLAFSYNEQFF. Full variable domain (outside the CDR3, taken from reference TRBV7-8 and TRBJ2-1): GAGVSQSPRYKVAKRGQDVALRCDPISGHVSLFWYQQALGQGPEFLTYFQNEAQLDKSGLPSDRFFAERPEGSVSTLKIQRTQQEDSAVYLCASSLDQLAFSYNEQFFGPGTRLTVL.

This clonotype was counted between two and nine times. CDR3 loop: CASSFQTGGIQYF. CDR3 bases: TGTGCCAGCAGTTTCCAGACAGGGGGGATCCAGTATTTT. The chain combines TRBV27 with TRBJ2-3; TRBD1 matches 9 bases. Trimming cost V 3 bases and J 12 bases; bases outside gene matches: 7. The CDR3 runs to 13 residues. Germline assignment: CDR1 MNHEY and CDR2 SMNVEV (reference sequence).

In its sample, this clonotype was seen a few times. The chain links TRBV20-1 to TRBJ1-2; TRBD1 agrees at 10 bases. Germline CDR1 DFQATT, CDR2 SNEGSKA (reference sequence). Germline trimming cut 3 bases from V and 2 bases from J; bases unmatched to any gene: 3. The CDR3 has 14 amino acids. CDR3 coding DNA: TGCAGTGCTAGTAAGACAGGGGGCAACTATGGCTACACCTTC. The encoded protein is CSASKTGGNYGYTF.

The rearrangement joins TRBV5-4 to TRBJ2-3; tentative D call: TRBD2 (5 bases). The CDR3 extends over 14 amino acids. Germline CDR1 SGHNT, CDR2 YYREEE (reference sequence). V lost 4 bases and J 2 bases, leaving 11 bases between the germline ends. Here the CDR3 DNA reads TGTGCCAGCAGCCAACGGACTTACACAGATACGCAGTATTTT. Amino acids: CASSQRTYTDTQYF.

The V and J genes are TRBV4-2 and TRBJ1-2; 9 nucleotides align to TRBD1. Germline V gene lookup returns CDR1 LGHNA and CDR2 YNFKEQ. This CDR3 contains 14 residues. The ends lost 2 bases at V and 7 bases at J; junction bases unmatched: 5. The CDR3 region is CASSQTTGGGGYTF. In DNA, the CDR3 is TGTGCCAGCAGCCAAACGACAGGGGGGGGTGGCTACACCTTC.

The DNA for the CDR3 is TGCAGCGCTACACCCAGGGGGGGCACCTTGAACACTGAAGCTTTCTTT. The encoded protein is CSATPRGGTLNTEAFF. The V call is TRBV29-1, the J call TRBJ1-1; 7 nucleotides align to TRBD1. Germline values: CDR1 SQVTM, CDR2 ANQGSEA. The CDR3 runs 16 residues. J was trimmed by 0 bases and V by 7 bases; bases with no gene match: 14. Full variable domain (remainder filled in from reference TRBV29-1 and TRBJ1-1): SAVISQKPSRDICQRGTSLTIQCQVDSQVTMMFWYRQQPGQSLTLIATANQGSEATYESGFVIDKFPISRPNLTFSTLTVSNMSPEDSSIYLCSATPRGGTLNTEAFFGQGTRLTVV.

V and J are TRBV20-1 and TRBJ1-4; no clear D. V was trimmed by 3 bases and J by 8 bases, leaving 13 bases between them. This CDR3 region has 13 residues. CDR1 is DFQATT, CDR2 SNEGSKA, per germline (reference sequence). The CDR3 sequence: CSASLGRGEKLFF. The CDR3 bases are TGCAGTGCTAGCCTGGGAAGAGGGGAAAAACTGTTTTTT.

This chain links TRBV20-1 with TRBJ2-3; TRBD2 agrees at 10 bases. The CDR3 extends over 15 amino acids. Germline trimming cut 3 bases from V and 5 bases from J; bases unmatched to any gene: 8. CDR1 is DFQATT, CDR2 SNEGSKA, per germline (reference sequence). CDR3 sequence (DNA): TGCAGTGCTAGCGATCTAGCGGGAGCGAGAGATACGCAGTATTTT. Translating gives CSASDLAGARDTQYF.

The chain recombines TRBV19 with TRBJ2-7, with TRBD1 matching over 7 bases. The J segment lost 0 bases and the V segment lost 5 bases, leaving 7 bases of the junction unmatched. Germline V gene sequence: CDR1 LNHDA, CDR2 SQIVND (reference sequence). The CDR3 is 15 amino acids. CDR3 loop: CASSLARDSSYEQYF. The CDR3, as DNA: TGTGCCAGTAGTCTGGCCCGGGACAGCTCCTACGAGCAGTACTTC.

The chain links TRBV6-2 or TRBV6-3 to TRBJ2-7; no reliable D call. Germline V gene data show CDR1 as MNHEY and CDR2 as SVGEGT. Trimming left V 5 bases short and J 3 bases short, with 14 bases between. This CDR3 has 14 amino acids. The CDR3 nucleotides read TGTGCCAGCAGTGCTGGGTCAATCCTCTACGAGCAGTACTTC. Its translation is CASSAGSILYEQYF.

CDR3 loop: CSARKRALNTGELFF. CDR3 nucleotide sequence: TGCAGTGCTAGAAAAAGAGCCCTTAACACCGGGGAGCTGTTTTTT. V gene TRBV20-1 combines with J gene TRBJ2-2; D uncertain. Germline V lookup: CDR1 DFQATT, CDR2 SNEGSKA (reference sequence). The CDR3 length is 15 residues. V lost 2 bases and J lost 2, with 12 bases in between.

The gene calls are TRBV28 and TRBJ1-5, with D perhaps TRBD1 (6 bases). The ends were cut back, 7 bases at V and 7 bases at J, with 11 bases in the middle. Germline CDR1 and CDR2: MDHEN and SYDVKM. This CDR3 region has 12 residues. In nucleotides, the CDR3 is TGTGCCAGCAAGGAGGGGGACCAGCCCCAGCATTTT. It encodes CASKEGDQPQHF.

This clonotype was found a few times. J is TRBJ2-2 and V is TRBV2, with 8 bases that match TRBD2. V was clipped by 6 bases and J by 1 base; unmatched bases: 4. This CDR3 contains 15 residues. Germline values: CDR1 SNHLY, CDR2 FYNNEI. CDR3 DNA: TGTGCCAGCAGGACGAGCGGGGGGAACACCGGGGAGCTGTTTTTT. Residues: CASRTSGGNTGELFF.

V gene TRBV20-1 combines with J gene TRBJ2-1; D is tentatively TRBD1 or TRBD2 (5 bases each). The ends were cut back, 6 bases at V and 0 bases at J, with 18 bases in the middle. Per the germline V gene, CDR1 is DFQATT and CDR2 is SNEGSKA (reference sequence). The CDR3 totals 16 residues. The CDR3 spells CSAQTGDPSSYNEQFF. The CDR3 bases are TGCAGTGCCCAGACCGGGGACCCTAGCTCCTACAATGAGCAGTTCTTC.

This sequence joins TRBV7-9 and TRBJ1-6, with D unclear. V lost 5 bases to trimming and J lost 6 bases, with 11 bases between them. Germline CDR1 reads SEHNR; CDR2 reads FQNEAQ (reference sequence). The CDR3 covers 14 residues. The CDR3 region has the DNA TGTGCCAGCAGCGACCGGGCCTCTAATTCACCCCTCCACTTT. As protein: CASSDRASNSPLHF.

This clonotype is a singleton in its sample. CDR3 bases: TGTGCCAGCAGTTACTCAGTCAGGGGGCCTAAGAACACTGAAGCTTTCTTT. Protein: CASSYSVRGPKNTEAFF. The rearrangement joins TRBV6-5 to TRBJ1-1; the match to TRBD1 covers 8 bases. Trimming at V came to 0 bases and at J to 1 base, leaving 7 bases not matched to a gene. The germline CDR1 and CDR2 sequences are MNHEY and SVGAGI. The CDR3 loop spans 17 amino acids.

This clonotype turned up a few times. CDR3 loop: CASSSGRETQYF. CDR3 DNA sequence: TGTGCCAGCAGTTCGGGTCGAGAGACCCAGTACTTC. The chain employs TRBV28 and TRBJ2-5; D ambiguous. Trimming left V 4 bases short and J 4 bases short, with 7 bases between. In germline, CDR1 is MDHEN, CDR2 SYDVKM. CDR3 length: 12 amino acids.

Turning to this clonotype: A read error may produce the germline difference seen at one junction end. CDR3 nucleotide sequence: TGTGCTAGCAGCCCAGGACAGCTCACAGATACGCAGTATTTT. It translates to CASSPGQLTDTQYF. The chain is built from TRBV7-7 and TRBJ2-3; possible D gene TRBD1, 6 bases. The length of the CDR3 is 14 residues. CDR1 and CDR2 (germline): SSHAT, FNYEAQ (reference sequence). The full variable domain, completed using reference TRBV7-7 and TRBJ2-3, is GAGVSQSPRYKVTKRGQDVTLRCDPISSHATLYWYQQALGQGPEFLTYFNYEAQPDKSGLPSDRFSAERPEGSISTLTIQRTEQRDSAMYRCASSPGQLTDTQYFGPGTRLTVL.

Relative to its sample, this clonotype is medium-sized (0.01 to 0.1%). The V call is TRBV2, the J call TRBJ2-1, with 13 positions matching TRBD2. Germline CDR1 is SNHLY and CDR2 is FYNNEI. Trimming at V came to 4 bases and at J to 7 bases, leaving 4 bases not matched to a gene. This CDR3 has 15 amino acids. The CDR3 DNA sequence: TGTGCCAGCAGTGGGACTAGCGGGAGAATGAATGAGCAGTTCTTC. Translated: CASSGTSGRMNEQFF. Complete variable domain (other parts from reference TRBV2 and TRBJ2-1): EPEVTQTPSHQVTQMGQEVILRCVPISNHLYFYWYRQILGQKVEFLVSFYNNEISEKSEIFDDQFSVERPDGSNFTLKIRSTKLEDSAMYFCASSGTSGRMNEQFFGPGTRLTVL.

The V and J genes are TRBV20-1 and TRBJ2-1; 11 bases line up with TRBD1. In germline, CDR1 is DFQATT, CDR2 SNEGSKA (reference sequence). The CDR3 extends over 16 amino acids. V lost 5 bases, J lost 0 bases, and 6 bases stayed unmatched. The chain's CDR3 is CSARWDRGSSYNEQFF. CDR3 DNA: TGCAGTGCTCGATGGGACAGGGGGAGCTCCTACAATGAGCAGTTCTTC.